Listed here is a single TCR beta chain. What it binds is not known. Measured with immunoSEQ multiplex PCR; TCRdb has only the in-frame clones, and not every one. The data show some 40,000 clones, around 89% seen once. Germline CDR1 and CDR2: SGHRS and YFSETQ. Trimming left V 0 bases short and J 2 bases short, with 14 bases between. CDR3 length equals 17 residues. The data were obtained in a study of siplizumab effects on memory and regulatory T cells. Study-level findings and limits: Siplizumab significantly lowered the alloreactive sequences that could be traced to unstimulated CD4+ memory cells. Researchers could map only a minor fraction of alloreactive clones to unstimulated subsets.

The chain joins TRBV5-1 to TRBJ2-2; a weak D match, TRBD1 (6 bases). Sequencing was done on a sample of naive CD4+ T cells sorted from blood. The TCR comes from a human donor in good health. This chain's CDR3 is CASSLVLAQGNTGELFF. The CDR3 DNA reads as TGCGCCAGCAGCTTGGTATTGGCACAGGGAAACACCGGGGAGCTGTTTTTT.